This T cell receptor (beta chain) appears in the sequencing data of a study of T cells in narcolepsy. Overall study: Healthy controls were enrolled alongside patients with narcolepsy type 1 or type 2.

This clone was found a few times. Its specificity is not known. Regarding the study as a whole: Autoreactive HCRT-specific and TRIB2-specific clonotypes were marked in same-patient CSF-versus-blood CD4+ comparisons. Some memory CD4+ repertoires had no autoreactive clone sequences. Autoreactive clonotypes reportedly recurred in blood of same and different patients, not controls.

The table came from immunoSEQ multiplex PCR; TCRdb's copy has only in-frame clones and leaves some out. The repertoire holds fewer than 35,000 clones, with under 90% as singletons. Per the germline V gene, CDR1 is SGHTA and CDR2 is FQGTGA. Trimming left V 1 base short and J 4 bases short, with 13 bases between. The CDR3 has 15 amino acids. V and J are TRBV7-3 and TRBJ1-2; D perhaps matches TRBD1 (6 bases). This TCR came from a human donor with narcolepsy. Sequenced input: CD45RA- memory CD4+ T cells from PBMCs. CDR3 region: CASSLIAGEPYGYTF. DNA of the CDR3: TGTGCCAGCAGCTTAATAGCAGGGGAGCCCTATGGCTACACCTTC.